This TCR beta chain was found in a study of post-analysis software for immune sequencing data. Study context: The cohort encompassed relapsing-remitting, secondary progressive and progressive-relapsing multiple sclerosis disease courses.

Sequencing libraries made from TCR beta cDNA carried unique molecular identifiers. T cells numbering roughly 1 to 10 million yielded cDNA molecules that totaled around 500,000. One entry per CDR3 protein results from TCRdb running MiXCR on the PCR reads. The table has about 190,000 distinct CDR3 sequences, roughly 28% seen once. Overall study findings and caveats: The F measure placed samples prepared in the same batch into strongly shared clusters. There were about 5 TRBV segments more frequent in patients than controls, and TRBV5-6, TRBV5-1 and TRBV20-1 were among them.

Germline V gives CDR1 MNHEY, CDR2 SVGEGT. The CDR3 is made up of 18 amino acids. V gave up 8 bases and J gave up 2 bases, with 25 bases separating them. This clonotype was counted only a few times. Its antigen is not identified. The genes are TRBV6-2 or TRBV6-3 and TRBJ2-1; a weak D match, TRBD1 (5 bases). The sample consisted of blood. This TCR came from a girl aged 2 to 17 with multiple sclerosis. The CDR3 loop is CASFGRAPRVSTYNEQFF. The DNA of the CDR3 is TGTGCCAGCTTCGGCAGGGCCCCCCGGGTCTCTACCTACAATGAGCAGTTCTTC.